Below are 26 T cell receptor beta chains sequenced from a single sample in a study of T cells in Graves' hyperthyroidism and ophthalmopathy. TCR beta CDR3 sequences were amplified from RNA transcripts. A first-round RT-PCR of the TCR CDR3 used the HTBI primer set. TCRdb itself ran the multiplex PCR reads through MiXCR, one entry per CDR3 protein. The profile shows 500,000 to 600,000 distinct CDR3 sequences, about 43% of them singletons. The sample was peripheral blood or thyroid tissue (not recorded which). The receptors derive from a woman aged 18-29 years with Graves' hyperthyroidism.

The rearrangement uses TRBV15 and TRBJ2-3; perhaps TRBD1 as D (5 bases). This CDR3 spans 12 amino acids. Trimming stripped 3 bases from V and 5 bases from J, with 6 bases between. Germline CDR1 LNHNV, CDR2 YYDKDF (reference sequence). CDR3 loop: CATSSRGDTQYF. The CDR3 DNA reads as TGTGCCACCAGCAGTAGGGGAGATACGCAGTATTTT.

The chain uses TRBV7-3 and TRBJ1-2; 8 bases line up with TRBD1. The V gene's germline CDR1 is SGHTA and CDR2 FQGTGA. There are 15 residues in the CDR3. The V segment lost 5 bases and the J segment 4 bases; nucleotides outside the gene matches: 9. The CDR3 protein is CASSPRTGTLYGYTF. CDR3 in DNA: TGTGCCAGCAGCCCCCGGACAGGGACTCTCTATGGCTACACCTTC.

J is TRBJ2-7 and V is TRBV20-1, with 8 bases lining up with TRBD2. Germline CDR1 is DFQATT and CDR2 is SNEGSKA (reference sequence). The CDR3 has 13 residues. The trim removed 5 bases at V and 7 bases at J, leaving 10 bases unmatched. The DNA of the CDR3 is TGCAGTGCTGTCCCGGGACTAGTAAATGAGCAGTACTTC. It translates to CSAVPGLVNEQYF.

This clonotype was counted many times. The chain employs TRBV7-2 and TRBJ1-1, with 8 bases matching TRBD1. Per germline, CDR1 SGHTA and CDR2 FQGNSA. The CDR3 is made up of 17 amino acids. V lost 1 base, J lost 4 bases, and 11 bases stayed unmatched. The CDR3 DNA follows: TGTGCCAGCAGCTTAGAGGGGACAGGTATTTTGAGCACTGAAGCTTTCTTT. This codes for CASSLEGTGILSTEAFF.

There are a few counts of this clonotype. Given a much more abundant clone one base away, this may be a read error. The chain is built from TRBV29-1 and TRBJ1-2; D ambiguous. The CDR3 sequence is 13 residues long. Germline V gene sequence: CDR1 SQVTM, CDR2 ANQGSEA. The CDR3 is CSALTFGTGGYAF. The CDR3 coding sequence is TGCAGCGCTTTGACCTTTGGAACGGGTGGCTACGCCTTC.

The gene calls are TRBV20-1 and TRBJ1-3; D may be TRBD1 (5 bases). The V end lost 3 bases, the J end lost 3 bases, and 15 bases lay between the germline ends. Germline CDR1 and CDR2: DFQATT and SNEGSKA (reference sequence). The CDR3 is made up of 15 amino acids. CDR3 DNA: TGCAGTGCTAGGGGACTAGCGGGAGGTGGAAACACCATATATTTT. The encoded protein is CSARGLAGGGNTIYF.

This rearrangement joins TRBV20-1 to TRBJ1-2; D might be TRBD1 (5 bases). Germline CDR1 DFQATT, CDR2 SNEGSKA (reference sequence). V lost 5 bases, J lost 10 bases, and 17 bases lay in between. The CDR3 is made up of 12 amino acids. Written as DNA, the CDR3 is TGCAGTGCTGGGGGACTAGCGGGCGTCTACACCTTC. The encoded protein is CSAGGLAGVYTF.

Comment on this clonotype: A much larger clonotype is one base distant, so this may be a read error. The V gene is TRBV29-1, the J gene TRBJ1-4, with D maybe TRBD1 (5 bases). In germline, CDR1 is SQVTM, CDR2 ANQGSEA. The CDR3 extends over 15 amino acids. Trimming took 0 bases from V and 7 from J, leaving 15 bases between them. The CDR3 DNA reads TGCAGCGTTGAAGATCTGATAAAGGGGAGTGAAAAACTGTTTTTT. This encodes CSVEDLIKGSEKLFF.

This clonotype was seen only a few times. The V gene is TRBV5-6, the J gene TRBJ2-5; a possible D gene is TRBD1 (5 bases). Germline V gene sequence: CDR1 SGHDT, CDR2 YYEEEE. V lost 7 bases, J lost 2 bases, and 18 bases lay in between. There are 15 residues in the CDR3. CDR3 residues: CASGAGPTQQETQYF. The CDR3 nucleotides are TGTGCCAGCGGCGCAGGGCCAACTCAACAAGAGACCCAGTACTTC.

The CDR3: CASSHQGAYEQYF. Written as DNA, the CDR3 is TGTGCCAGCAGCCACCAGGGGGCCTACGAGCAGTACTTC. The V gene is TRBV14, the J gene TRBJ2-7, with 7 positions matching TRBD1. The CDR3 length is 13 residues. The trim removed 3 bases at V and 2 bases at J, leaving 1 base unmatched. Germline V gene data show CDR1 as SGHDN and CDR2 as FVKESK.

This clonotype was detected many times. This sequence joins TRBV3-1 and TRBJ1-5; TRBD1 is a possible D gene (6 bases). The germline V and J ends were trimmed by 2 bases and 5 bases, with 13 bases remaining between them. The CDR3 consists of 15 residues. The germline V gene encodes CDR1 LGHDT and CDR2 YNNKEL (reference sequence). CDR3 nucleotide sequence: TGTGCCAGCAGCCAAACAGGGTCGGGTTATCAGCCCCAGCATTTT. Its protein is CASSQTGSGYQPQHF.

CDR3 nucleotides: TGTGCTAGTATGGGACTAGCTCACGAGCAGTACTTC. Its translation: CASMGLAHEQYF. The V gene is TRBV10-3, the J gene TRBJ2-7; 9 bases are a match to TRBD2. CDR3 length equals 12 residues. Germline CDR1 reads ENHRY; CDR2 reads SYGVKD.

This sequence joins TRBV2 and TRBJ1-4, with TRBD1 as a possible D gene (5 bases). Trimming shortened V by 3 bases and J by 6 bases, and 20 bases separated the two germline ends. Germline V gene lookup returns CDR1 SNHLY and CDR2 FYNNEI. The CDR3 is made up of 17 amino acids. The CDR3, as DNA: TGTGCCAGCAGTGAGCCCCGGGGACTAGCGGGAGATGAAAAACTGTTTTTT. It codes for CASSEPRGLAGDEKLFF.

Ten or more counts support this clonotype. This chain uses TRBV7-9 with TRBJ2-2; TRBD2 is a possible D gene (6 bases). Trimming stripped 4 bases from V and 5 bases from J, with 14 bases between. The CDR3 spans 15 residues. Germline CDR1 reads SEHNR; CDR2 reads FQNEAQ (reference sequence). The CDR3 region has the DNA TGTGCCAGCAGCTCCGGGACTGCGGGGACCGGGGAGCTGTTTTTT. Protein product: CASSSGTAGTGELFF.

The chain carries TRBV24-1 and TRBJ2-5; 8 nucleotides agree with TRBD1. The CDR3 runs 15 residues. The J segment lost 2 bases and the V segment lost 12 bases, leaving 13 bases of the junction unmatched. Germline lookup yields CDR1 KGHDR and CDR2 SFDVKD. The DNA for the CDR3 is TGTGCCTGGAGTGTAGCACAGGGGGAACAAGAGACCCAGTACTTC. Its protein is CAWSVAQGEQETQYF.

The chain couples TRBV20-1 to TRBJ2-5; 8 nucleotides line up with TRBD2. The CDR3 loop spans 12 amino acids. Losses at the gene ends were 3 bases for V and 10 bases for J; bases not matched to a gene: 7. CDR1 DFQATT and CDR2 SNEGSKA come from the germline V gene (reference sequence). CDR3 residues: CSASGLAGGQYF. CDR3 DNA: TGCAGTGCTAGCGGCCTCGCGGGGGGCCAGTACTTC.

This chain connects TRBV7-2 to TRBJ2-1, with TRBD1 identical over 11 bases. The CDR3 is 15 residues long. Germline loops: CDR1 SGHTA, CDR2 FQGNSA. V was clipped by 5 bases and J by 5 bases; unmatched bases: 5. DNA of the CDR3: TGTGCCAGCAGCAAGGACAGGGGGCACCACAATGAGCAGTTCTTC. This gives the protein CASSKDRGHHNEQFF.

On this clonotype: A much bigger clone sits one base away, suggesting this may be a read error. This chain connects TRBV2 to TRBJ1-2; possibly TRBD1 for D (5 bases). This CDR3 is built from 15 residues. Germline CDR1 and CDR2: SNHLY and FYNNEI. The CDR3 loop is CGSRASGTENYGYTF. CDR3 sequence (DNA): TGTGGCAGCAGGGCTTCCGGGACCGAAAACTATGGCTACACCTTC.

In this sample, this clonotype turned up a few times. The chain employs TRBV14 and TRBJ2-3; no definite D call. The CDR3 covers 17 residues. The germline CDR1 and CDR2 sequences are SGHDN and FVKESK. V lost 0 bases to trimming and J lost 0 bases, with 13 bases between them. The CDR3 region has the DNA TGTGCCAGCAGCCAAGAGTCGGCGTTAGGGAGCACAGATACGCAGTATTTT. Encoded protein: CASSQESALGSTDTQYF.

This clonotype was observed at least ten times. The CDR3 DNA is TGTGCCAGCAGTTTAGTTGTGAGGACTAGCGGGAGGTGGGAGACCCAGTACTTC. It yields the protein CASSLVVRTSGRWETQYF. The chain joins TRBV12-3 or TRBV12-4 to TRBJ2-5, with 14 bases identical to TRBD2. After removal of 1 base from V and 5 bases from J, the junction contained 9 bases not matched to a gene. The CDR3 sequence is 18 residues long.

The chain links TRBV29-1 to TRBJ1-1; D is undetermined. This CDR3 has 12 residues. Trimming shortened V by 5 bases and J by 5 bases, and 12 bases separated the two germline ends. Germline V gene lookup returns CDR1 SQVTM and CDR2 ANQGSEA. CDR3 amino acids: CSVKLEETEAFF. Written as DNA, the CDR3 is TGCAGCGTTAAATTGGAGGAAACTGAAGCTTTCTTT.

This clonotype has at least ten counts. V is TRBV7-8 and J is TRBJ1-1, with D perhaps TRBD1 (6 bases). V was pared by 5 bases and J by 0 bases, with 16 bases between. CDR1 SGHVS and CDR2 FQNEAQ come from the germline V gene. The CDR3 is 16 residues long. CDR3 sequence (DNA): TGTGCCAGCAGCATTGGTCGACAGGCCATGAACACTGAAGCTTTCTTT. Its translation is CASSIGRQAMNTEAFF.

This clonotype showed up many times. The chain has TRBV4-1 and TRBJ1-2; D is ambiguous. Trimming pared 4 bases from V and 2 bases from J, leaving 17 bases between. Per the germline V gene, CDR1 is MGHRA and CDR2 is YSYEKL. The CDR3 runs 16 residues. For the CDR3, the DNA is TGCGCCAGCAGCCCGCCCGAGAAGAGGTGGAACTATGGCTACACCTTC. Translating gives CASSPPEKRWNYGYTF.

The chain is built from TRBV20-1 and TRBJ1-1, with D perhaps TRBD1 (5 bases). V was clipped by 4 bases and J by 3 bases, with 15 bases between them. The germline V gene encodes CDR1 DFQATT and CDR2 SNEGSKA (reference sequence). The CDR3 is 14 residues long. CDR3 in DNA: TGCAGTGCTATCGACAGCGGGAGGGACACTGAAGCTTTCTTT. This encodes CSAIDSGRDTEAFF.

Ten or more counts support this clonotype. The rearrangement links TRBV29-1 to TRBJ2-6, with 9 bases lining up with TRBD1. The junction had 7 bases not matched to a gene; V was cut back by 0 bases and J by 1 base. CDR1 and CDR2 (germline): SQVTM, ANQGSEA. There are 18 residues in the CDR3. CDR3 nucleotides: TGCAGCGTTGAAGAGGGGGACAGGGTCGCGTCTGGGGCCAACGTCCTGACTTTC. Amino acid sequence: CSVEEGDRVASGANVLTF. Using reference TRBV29-1 and TRBJ2-6 for the parts outside the CDR3, the full variable domain is SAVISQKPSRDICQRGTSLTIQCQVDSQVTMMFWYRQQPGQSLTLIATANQGSEATYESGFVIDKFPISRPNLTFSTLTVSNMSPEDSSIYLCSVEEGDRVASGANVLTFGAGSRLTVL.

This clonotype showed up many times. Since a much larger clone is just one base distant, this may be a read error. This sequence joins TRBV5-1 and TRBJ2-7; the D gene is possibly TRBD1 (6 bases). V lost 3 bases, J lost 2 bases, and 15 bases lay in between. Per germline, CDR1 SGHRS and CDR2 YFSETQ. This CDR3 has 15 amino acids. The CDR3 DNA is TGCGCCAGCAGCTCCTCCGGGACAAGGACCTACGAGCAGTACTTC. This gives the protein CASSSSGTRTYEQYF.